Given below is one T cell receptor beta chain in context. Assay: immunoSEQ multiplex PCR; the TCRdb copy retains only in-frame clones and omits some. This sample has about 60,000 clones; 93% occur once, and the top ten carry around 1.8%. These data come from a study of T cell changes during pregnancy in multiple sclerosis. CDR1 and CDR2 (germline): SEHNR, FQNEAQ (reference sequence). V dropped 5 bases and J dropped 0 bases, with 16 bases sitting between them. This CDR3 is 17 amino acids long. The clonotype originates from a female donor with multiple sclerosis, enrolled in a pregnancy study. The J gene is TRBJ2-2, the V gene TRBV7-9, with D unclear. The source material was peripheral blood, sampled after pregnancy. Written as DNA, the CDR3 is TGTGCCAGCAGCCCCTCCCGGAGAAGTACGAACACCGGGGAGCTGTTTTTT. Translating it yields CASSPSRRSTNTGELFF. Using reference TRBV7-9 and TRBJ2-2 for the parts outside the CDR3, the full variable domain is DTGVSQNPRHKITKRGQNVTFRCDPISEHNRLYWYRQTLGQGPEFLTYFQNEAQLEKSRLLSDRFSAERPKGSFSTLEIQRTEQGDSAMYLCASSPSRRSTNTGELFFGEGSRLTVL.